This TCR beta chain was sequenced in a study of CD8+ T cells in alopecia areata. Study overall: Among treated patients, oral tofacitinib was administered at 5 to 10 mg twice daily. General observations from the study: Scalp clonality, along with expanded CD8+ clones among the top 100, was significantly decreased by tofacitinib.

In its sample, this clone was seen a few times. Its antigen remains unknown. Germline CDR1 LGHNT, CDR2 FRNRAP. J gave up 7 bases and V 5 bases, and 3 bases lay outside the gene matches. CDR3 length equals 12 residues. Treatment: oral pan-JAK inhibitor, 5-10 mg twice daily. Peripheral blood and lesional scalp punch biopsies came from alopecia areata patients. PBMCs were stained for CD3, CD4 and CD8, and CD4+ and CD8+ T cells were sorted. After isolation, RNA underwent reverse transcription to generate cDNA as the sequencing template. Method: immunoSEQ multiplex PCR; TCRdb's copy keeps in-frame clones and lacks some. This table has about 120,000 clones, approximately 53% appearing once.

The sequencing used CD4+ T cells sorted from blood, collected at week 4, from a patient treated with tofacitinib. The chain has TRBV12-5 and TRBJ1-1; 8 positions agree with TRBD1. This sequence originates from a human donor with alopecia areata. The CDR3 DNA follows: TGTGCTAGTGGTATCGGACAGGGTGAAGCTTTCTTT. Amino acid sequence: CASGIGQGEAFF.